Presented here are 28 T cell receptor beta chains from one specimen sequenced in a study of molecular identifiers for immune sequencing clone quantification (dated by TCRdb to the late 2010s). To prepare the library, PCR was applied. The sequencer was a NextSeq 500. The public reads were run again by TCRdb, first through fastp at Q25 and then through MiXCR, and only productive beta chains were kept. Each CDR3 protein gets just one entry, which takes the most common genes and DNA from the rows behind it. Recorded for this sample are about half a million distinct CDR3 sequences; 25% of them occurred a single time. The ten largest clones add up to under 0.85% of the sample. Sequencing was carried out using naive CD8+ T cells from blood, with Jurkat cell RNA spiked in. The cell subset or site label corresponds to: FACS-sorted CD8+CD4-CCR7+CD45RA+ naive T cells. The receptors were sampled from a human donor in good health. Some libraries in this study had Jurkat cell RNA spiked in.

The rearrangement uses TRBV9 and TRBJ2-5, with TRBD2 matching over 11 bases. There are 19 residues in the CDR3. V lost 4 bases to trimming and J lost 1 base; unmatched junction nucleotides: 15. The germline gives CDR1 SGDLS, CDR2 YYNGEE. CDR3: CASSSPGPGTSGPQETQYF. The CDR3, as DNA: TGTGCCAGCAGCTCCCCAGGCCCCGGGACTAGCGGTCCCCAAGAGACCCAGTACTTC.

The genes are TRBV30 and TRBJ2-6; 8 bases fit TRBD1. Germline V gene lookup returns CDR1 GTSNPN and CDR2 SVGIG (reference sequence). V lost 1 base, J lost 1 base, and 6 bases stayed unmatched. This CDR3 spans 17 amino acids. CDR3 nucleotide sequence: TGTGCCTGGAGTGCCGGACAGGGTTTATCTGGGGCCAACGTCCTGACTTTC. This codes for CAWSAGQGLSGANVLTF.

Many counts were recorded for this clonotype. This chain joins TRBV6-4 and TRBJ2-2; TRBD2 aligns across 9 bases. V shed 5 bases and J 9 bases; nucleotides not matched to a gene: 7. The CDR3 sequence is 14 residues long. The germline V gene encodes CDR1 MRHNA and CDR2 SNTAGT. The CDR3: CASSRTSADWELFF. DNA for the CDR3: TGTGCCAGCAGTCGGACTAGCGCGGACTGGGAGCTGTTTTTT.

This clonotype was seen at least ten times. The CDR3 here is CASSGTGYEQYF. CDR3 DNA sequence: TGTGCCAGCTCAGGTACGGGCTACGAGCAGTACTTC. V is TRBV9 and J is TRBJ2-7; D gene uncertain. The CDR3 consists of 12 residues. V was clipped by 7 bases and J by 3 bases, with 11 bases between them. Per the germline V gene, CDR1 is SGDLS and CDR2 is YYNGEE.

The chain recombines TRBV27 with TRBJ1-5; D perhaps matches TRBD1 (5 bases). The CDR3 loop spans 16 amino acids. Germline V gene sequence: CDR1 MNHEY, CDR2 SMNVEV (reference sequence). V shed 5 bases and J shed 0 bases, with 14 bases lying between them. The CDR3: CASSPGRGYSNQPQHF. The CDR3 DNA reads as TGTGCCAGCAGTCCCGGACGGGGCTATAGCAATCAGCCCCAGCATTTT.

This clonotype was counted at least ten times. This chain links TRBV6-2 or TRBV6-3 with TRBJ1-1; D is unclear. Germline V gene sequence: CDR1 MNHEY, CDR2 SVGEGT. The CDR3 extends over 13 amino acids. The ends were cut back, 8 bases at V and 1 base at J, with 11 bases in the middle. The CDR3 sequence: CASQMGRNTEAFF. The CDR3 nucleotides read TGTGCCAGCCAAATGGGCCGGAACACTGAAGCTTTCTTT.

This clonotype came up many times. The chain carries TRBV12-3 or TRBV12-4 and TRBJ1-2, with 8 bases identical to TRBD1. The trim removed 3 bases at V and 4 bases at J, leaving 10 bases unmatched. The CDR3 is 16 amino acids. The CDR3 region is CASSFSRDRLLYGYTF. CDR3 nucleotides: TGTGCCAGCAGTTTTTCCCGGGACAGGCTCCTCTATGGCTACACCTTC.

In its sample, this clonotype was seen many times. The V call is TRBV7-2, the J call TRBJ2-7; no clear D. Deletions cut 2 bases from V and 5 bases from J, with 10 bases between. The CDR3 extends over 13 amino acids. Germline V gene lookup returns CDR1 SGHTA and CDR2 FQGNSA. The CDR3 coding sequence is TGTGCCAGCAGCTTACAGGAAAGGCACGAGCAGTACTTC. It specifies CASSLQERHEQYF.

V gene TRBV29-1 combines with J gene TRBJ2-1; the D is unclear. Germline values: CDR1 SQVTM, CDR2 ANQGSEA. V lost 0 bases and J 7 bases, leaving 13 bases between the germline ends. This CDR3 is built from 14 residues. CDR3 in DNA: TGCAGCGTTGAAGATCATAGGGATTGGAATGAGCAGTTCTTC. This translates into CSVEDHRDWNEQFF.

This clonotype was seen a handful of times. This chain uses TRBV12-3 or TRBV12-4 with TRBJ2-7; TRBD1 matches at 7 bases. The CDR3 has 15 residues. Trimming at V came to 5 bases and at J to 3 bases, leaving 10 bases not matched to a gene. Written as DNA, the CDR3 is TGTGCCAGCAGTACCCCCCGGGACAGCTTCTACGAGCAGTACTTC. The encoded protein is CASSTPRDSFYEQYF.

This clonotype has more than one count but fewer than ten. The rearrangement links TRBV5-1 to TRBJ2-7; TRBD2 matches at 11 bases. Trimming cost V 3 bases and J 1 base; bases outside gene matches: 9. CDR1 SGHRS and CDR2 YFSETQ come from the germline V gene. The CDR3 has 17 residues. Here the CDR3 DNA reads TGCGCCAGCAGCTCAAGACTAGCGGGATCCGCATCCTACGAGCAGTACTTC. Translation: CASSSRLAGSASYEQYF.

About this clonotype: With a much larger clone just one base away, this may be a read error. The chain joins TRBV4-3 to TRBJ1-1; D is ambiguous. The CDR3 has 14 amino acids. CDR1 and CDR2 (germline): LGHNA, YSLEER. CDR3 sequence (DNA): TGCGCCACCAGCCAATCTCGACCGAACACTGAAGCTTTCTTT. Amino acids: CATSQSRPNTEAFF.

This clonotype occurred a few times. The chain recombines TRBV6-2 or TRBV6-3 with TRBJ1-1; D is possibly TRBD1 (5 bases). V lost 0 bases, J lost 4 bases, and 9 bases lay in between. CDR3 size: 14 residues. In germline, CDR1 is MNHEY, CDR2 SVGEGT. CDR3 in amino acids: CASSYSDTFTEAFF. The CDR3, as DNA: TGTGCCAGCAGTTACTCGGACACTTTCACTGAAGCTTTCTTT.

This clonotype was seen ten or more times. The chain joins TRBV28 to TRBJ2-7; 7 bases are shared with TRBD2. The germline gives CDR1 MDHEN, CDR2 SYDVKM. Trimming at V came to 4 bases and at J to 7 bases, leaving 7 bases not matched to a gene. The CDR3 consists of 13 residues. CDR3: CASSSRGVGEQYF. The CDR3, as DNA: TGTGCCAGCAGTTCCCGGGGGGTTGGGGAGCAGTACTTC.

Comment on this clonotype: This may stem from a read error, because a much larger clone lies one nucleotide away. This chain joins TRBV5-5 and TRBJ1-5, with D unresolved. Germline loops: CDR1 SGHKS, CDR2 YYEKEE (reference sequence). V lost 4 bases and J lost 0, with 8 bases in between. The CDR3 is made up of 14 amino acids. The CDR3 DNA sequence: TGTGCCAGCAGCCATACTTATAGCAATCAGCCCCAGCATTTT. Translated: CASSHTYSNQPQHF.

This clonotype has ten or more counts. This chain joins TRBV27 and TRBJ1-1; TRBD1 agrees at 10 bases. The CDR3 is 15 amino acids. The germline CDR1 and CDR2 sequences are MNHEY and SMNVEV (reference sequence). J gave up 5 bases and V 5 bases, and 8 bases lay outside the gene matches. The CDR3 sequence: CASSQRQGASTEAFF. CDR3 bases: TGTGCCAGCAGTCAAAGACAGGGGGCGAGTACTGAAGCTTTCTTT.

For this clonotype: A junction end diverges from the germline sequence, so it may reflect a read error. The chain carries TRBV5-4 and TRBJ1-3; TRBD1 matches 7 bases. Germline-derived CDR1 and CDR2 are SGHNT and YYREEE (reference sequence). This CDR3 spans 11 amino acids. CDR3 DNA sequence: TGTGCCAGCAGCGATGAGGGGACAGTACAATTT. Its translation: CASSDEGTVQF.

This clonotype was found a few times. This chain connects TRBV23-1 to TRBJ2-7, with 10 positions matching TRBD1. TRBV23-1 is flagged as an ORF with uncertain function. The CDR3 is 19 amino acids. The trim removed 0 bases at V and 0 bases at J, leaving 11 bases unmatched. CDR3 DNA: TGCGCCAGCAGTCAATCGCTCCGGGACAGGGGCGCTAGCTCCTACGAGCAGTACTTC. Residues: CASSQSLRDRGASSYEQYF.

Remarks on this clonotype: A much larger clone differs from this one at a single base, so this may be a read error. The chain recombines TRBV5-1 with TRBJ2-7; D might be TRBD1 or TRBD2, each matching 5 bases. Germline assignment: CDR1 SGHRS and CDR2 YFSETQ. Trimming cost V 4 bases and J 4 bases, with 15 bases left between them. The CDR3 length is 14 residues. The CDR3 bases are TGCGCCAGCAGCCCTCCGGGACGGCTTTACGAGCAGTACTTC. Protein sequence: CASSPPGRLYEQYF.

There are a few counts of this clonotype. This chain joins TRBV19 and TRBJ2-7, with TRBD2 matching 7 bases. Trimming removed 3 bases from V and 4 bases from J; junction bases left unmatched: 9. This CDR3 contains 15 residues. Looked up from germline, CDR1 is LNHDA and CDR2 is SQIVND (reference sequence). The CDR3 is CASSIKGGGIYEQYF. Written as DNA, the CDR3 is TGTGCCAGTAGTATTAAAGGCGGGGGAATTTACGAGCAGTACTTC.

Concerning this clonotype itself: A clone one base away is much larger, so this may be a read error. The chain carries TRBV6-5 and TRBJ1-4; D is uncertain. The germline V gene has CDR1 MNHEY and CDR2 SVGAGI. CDR3 length equals 14 residues. CDR3 sequence (DNA): TGTGCCAGCGGTTACTCTGTGGGAAATGAAAAACTGTTTTTT. It specifies CASGYSVGNEKLFF.

This clonotype appeared once. This may be a read error: a much more frequent sequence differs by one nucleotide. The chain joins TRBV6-2 or TRBV6-3 to TRBJ2-7; D may correspond to TRBD1 or TRBD2 (5 bases each). Germline values: CDR1 MNHEY, CDR2 SVGEGT. The CDR3 consists of 16 residues. V was pared by 5 bases and J by 7 bases, with 24 bases between. This chain's CDR3 is CASSPSRASTSGEQYF. The DNA of the CDR3 is TGTGCCAGCAGTCCCTCCAGGGCATCGACATCGGGGGAGCAGTACTTC.

Regarding this clonotype: This sequence may be a read error, since a much larger clone differs from it by one base. The chain joins TRBV7-9 to TRBJ2-7, with 10 bases that match TRBD2. Trimming removed 5 bases from V and 4 bases from J; junction bases left unmatched: 11. CDR3 length equals 16 residues. The germline CDR1 and CDR2 sequences are SEHNR and FQNEAQ (reference sequence). CDR3 in amino acids: CASSAPAGGPKYEQYF. CDR3 DNA: TGTGCCAGCAGCGCTCCAGCGGGAGGGCCGAAATACGAGCAGTACTTC.

This clonotype was counted only a few times. The rearrangement links TRBV5-1 to TRBJ2-7; tentatively, D is TRBD2 (5 bases). V lost 0 bases to trimming and J lost 5 bases, with 15 bases between them. Looked up from germline, CDR1 is SGHRS and CDR2 is YFSETQ. This CDR3 contains 15 residues. In nucleotides, the CDR3 is TGCGCCAGCAGCTTGGCTGCGGGCGTTGGGAACGAGCAGTACTTC. It encodes CASSLAAGVGNEQYF.

A note on this clonotype: This clone may be a read error of a much larger clone one base away. The genes are TRBV5-5 and TRBJ2-1; 8 nucleotides agree with TRBD1. The CDR3 loop spans 14 amino acids. The V gene's germline CDR1 is SGHKS and CDR2 YYEKEE (reference sequence). The CDR3 sequence is CASSLGQGYKEQFF. DNA of the CDR3: TGTGCCAGCAGCTTGGGACAGGGGTACAAAGAGCAGTTCTTC.

This clonotype has at least ten counts. The chain uses TRBV7-9 and TRBJ1-1, with TRBD1 matching 9 bases. V was pared by 4 bases and J by 5 bases, with 17 bases of the junction left unmatched. The V gene's germline CDR1 is SEHNR and CDR2 FQNEAQ (reference sequence). This CDR3 region has 18 residues. The CDR3 is CASSSITGGFGVWTEAFF. For the CDR3, the DNA is TGTGCCAGCAGCTCCATAACAGGGGGCTTTGGGGTATGGACTGAAGCTTTCTTT.

This clonotype showed up just a few times. Here the CDR3 reads CATLEGWVSGANVLTF. CDR3 DNA sequence: TGTGCCACCTTGGAGGGTTGGGTCTCTGGGGCCAACGTCCTGACTTTC. The chain employs TRBV6-1 and TRBJ2-6; D might be TRBD2 (6 bases). The CDR3 is made up of 16 amino acids. Germline CDR1 is MNHNS and CDR2 is SASEGT. Trimming left V 10 bases short and J 0 bases short, with 16 bases between.

This clonotype was recorded a few times. CDR3 sequence reads: CASRALGVTEAFF. The CDR3 DNA follows: TGTGCCAGCAGGGCTCTAGGAGTCACTGAAGCTTTCTTT. The chain joins TRBV12-3 or TRBV12-4 to TRBJ1-1; D ambiguous. V shed 6 bases and J shed 4 bases, with 12 bases lying between them. The CDR3 totals 13 residues.